These T cell receptor beta chains were read from a single sample in a study of cytomegalovirus exposure and HLA in healthy donors. Only in-frame clones appear in the TCRdb table, and some are missing; sequencing was by immunoSEQ multiplex PCR. The sample records about 140,000 clones, around four fifths being singletons. The sample was PBMCs. The source of these receptors is a young man in good health. CDR3s include the opening cysteine and the closing phenylalanine or tryptophan. A D gene is named only where the DNA matches it firmly. Clone size is shown for a subset of rows, as once, few, many or a class of expanded clone.

j_call d_call clone_size v_call cdr3_aa cdr3_nt
TRBJ2-1 - - TRBV5-6 CASSLEPGDYNEQFF TGTGCCAGCAGCTTGGAACCGGGAGACTACAATGAGCAGTTCTTC
TRBJ2-7 TRBD2 once TRBV7-9 CASSPASSGRAHEQYF TGTGCCAGCAGCCCCGCTTCTAGCGGGAGAGCCCACGAGCAGTACTTC
TRBJ2-7 TRBD2 - TRBV7-2 CASSGGLAEVYEQYF TGTGCCAGCAGCGGGGGACTAGCGGAGGTCTACGAGCAGTACTTC
TRBJ2-7 - - TRBV5-1 CASSLGPLAGDEQYF TGCGCCAGCAGCTTGGGTCCGCTCGCAGGGGACGAGCAGTACTTC
TRBJ2-1 - - TRBV6-5 CASSYGQLSIEQFF TGTGCCAGCAGTTACGGACAACTAAGCATTGAGCAGTTCTTC
TRBJ1-1 - - TRBV15 CATSHIMNTEAFF TGTGCCACCAGCCACATAATGAACACTGAAGCTTTCTTT
TRBJ1-1 - - TRBV19 CASSWDTTEAFF TGTGCCAGTAGTTGGGACACCACTGAAGCTTTCTTT
TRBJ1-6 TRBD1 - TRBV6-1 CASSETGNEVFNSPLHF TGTGCCAGCAGTGAGACAGGGAACGAGGTCTTTAATTCACCCCTCCACTTT
TRBJ2-1 TRBD2 - TRBV7-9 CATGTSGTRPYNEQFF TGTGCCACGGGGACTAGCGGGACCCGGCCCTACAATGAGCAGTTCTTC
TRBJ2-4 - - TRBV7-9 CASEGGSAKNIQYF TGTGCCAGCGAAGGGGGTTCTGCCAAAAACATTCAGTACTTC
TRBJ1-1 - - TRBV5-1 CASSLDREGSEAFF TGCGCCAGCAGCTTGGACAGGGAAGGTTCCGAAGCTTTCTTT
TRBJ2-1 TRBD2 - TRBV5-4 CASSFGLVDNEQFF TGTGCCAGCAGCTTCGGACTAGTGGATAATGAGCAGTTCTTC
TRBJ2-1 TRBD2 - TRBV19 CATRTSGRGGNEQFF TGTGCCACCCGGACTAGCGGGAGAGGTGGGAATGAGCAGTTCTTC
TRBJ2-1 TRBD2 - TRBV7-7 CASSTSSREGPRNEQFF TGTGCCAGCAGCACCTCATCCCGGGAGGGCCCCCGCAATGAGCAGTTCTTC
TRBJ1-2 TRBD1 once TRBV29-1 CSVTDRGLGYTF TGCAGCGTGACCGACAGGGGGCTAGGCTACACCTTC
TRBJ2-5 TRBD2 - TRBV5-4 CASSFSGGPDGVQYF TGTGCCAGCAGCTTCAGCGGGGGCCCCGATGGAGTCCAGTACTTC
TRBJ1-6 - - TRBV6-6 CASSSETNINSPLHF TGTGCCAGCAGTTCCGAGACAAATATTAATTCACCCCTCCACTTT
TRBJ2-5 TRBD2 - TRBV7-2 CASSSPGTSLQTQYF TGTGCCAGCAGCTCCCCCGGGACTAGCTTGCAGACCCAGTACTTC
TRBJ1-1 - - TRBV29-1 CSVGSGNTEAFF TGCAGCGTTGGTTCGGGGAACACTGAAGCTTTCTTT
TRBJ1-2 - - TRBV4-1 CASSPIGEGDGYTF TGCGCCAGCAGCCCCATAGGGGAGGGAGACGGCTACACCTTC
TRBJ1-4 TRBD1 - TRBV6-6 CASSSFQGEEKLFF TGTGCCAGCAGTTCCTTCCAGGGGGAGGAAAAACTGTTTTTT
TRBJ2-3 - - TRBV5-1 CASSEAGQDTQYF TGCGCCAGCTCCGAGGCGGGGCAAGATACGCAGTATTTT
TRBJ2-5 TRBD1 - TRBV14 CASSGTGGRETQYF TGTGCCAGCAGCGGGACAGGGGGGCGAGAGACCCAGTACTTC
TRBJ2-2 TRBD2 - TRBV10-2 CASRTSAGGELFF TGCGCCAGCCGGACTAGCGCGGGCGGGGAGCTGTTTTTT
TRBJ1-1 - - TRBV7-9 CASSSAGDGTEAFF TGTGCCAGCAGCTCCGCAGGGGACGGCACTGAAGCTTTCTTT
TRBJ1-5 TRBD1 - TRBV18 CASSQGANQPQHF TGTGCCAGCTCACAGGGGGCTAATCAGCCCCAGCATTTT
TRBJ2-1 TRBD2 - TRBV29-1 CSVAGTSGHNEQFF TGCAGCGTGGCTGGGACTAGCGGGCACAATGAGCAGTTCTTC
TRBJ2-3 - - TRBV4-1 CASSQALAGIPTDTQYF TGCGCCAGCAGCCAAGCTCTCGCGGGGATACCCACAGATACGCAGTATTTT
TRBJ2-2 - few TRBV23-1 CARGPAGPTGTGELFF TGCGCCAGGGGCCCTGCGGGACCCACGGGCACCGGGGAGCTGTTTTTT
TRBJ2-1 TRBD1 - TRBV16 CASSQSPPGGAGNEQFF TGTGCCAGCAGCCAATCGCCGCCAGGGGGCGCGGGCAATGAGCAGTTCTTC
TRBJ2-5 TRBD1 - TRBV28 CASSLGQDAGQYF TGTGCCAGCAGTTTAGGACAGGACGCCGGCCAGTACTTC
TRBJ2-3 TRBD2 - TRBV27 CASSWGGPDTQYF TGTGCCAGCAGTTGGGGGGGTCCAGATACGCAGTATTTT
TRBJ2-2 - once TRBV11-3 CASSLDAGSETGELFF TGTGCCAGCAGCTTAGACGCGGGGAGTGAGACCGGGGAGCTGTTTTTT
TRBJ2-7 - - TRBV28 CASSLYPPLEQYF TGTGCCAGCAGTTTATATCCACCGCTCGAGCAGTACTTC
TRBJ2-2 TRBD1 - TRBV10-3 CANSPGQTNTGELFF TGTGCCAACTCTCCGGGACAGACTAACACCGGGGAGCTGTTTTTT
TRBJ2-7 TRBD2 - TRBV19 CASRLAGGPGSYEQYF TGTGCCAGTAGGCTAGCGGGAGGGCCGGGGTCCTACGAGCAGTACTTC
TRBJ2-7 TRBD1 - TRBV28 CASSFRPGTGGYEQYF TGTGCCAGCAGTTTCCGCCCCGGGACAGGGGGCTACGAGCAGTACTTC
TRBJ1-2 TRBD1 - TRBV28 CASSSRQGHTF TGTGCCAGCAGTTCCCGACAGGGCCACACCTTC
TRBJ1-2 - - TRBV27 CASSRMGTRRNYGYTF TGTGCCAGCAGCCGAATGGGGACTCGTCGCAACTATGGCTACACCTTC
TRBJ2-7 TRBD2 - TRBV4-3 CASSQGSVGREGYEQYF TGCGCCAGCAGCCAAGGCTCGGTTGGGCGGGAGGGCTACGAGCAGTACTTC
TRBJ2-7 TRBD2 - TRBV28 CASSPLRGSGIPYEQYF TGTGCCAGCAGTCCCCTCCGGGGTAGCGGGATACCCTACGAGCAGTACTTC
TRBJ1-1 - - TRBV19 CASSIGQNTEAFF TGTGCCAGTAGTATTGGACAGAACACTGAAGCTTTCTTT
TRBJ2-7 TRBD1 - TRBV5-1 CASSLEGTGGGQYF TGCGCCAGCAGCTTGGAAGGGACAGGGGGAGGGCAGTACTTC
TRBJ2-3 - once TRBV7-9 CASAGRPSSTDTQYF TGTGCCAGCGCAGGGCGCCCTTCTAGCACAGATACGCAGTATTTT
TRBJ2-1 TRBD2 - TRBV29-1 CSANPGLGTEQFF TGCAGCGCTAACCCGGGACTAGGTACTGAGCAGTTCTTC
TRBJ2-2 TRBD2 once TRBV5-1 CASSSLPGGGTGELFF TGCGCCAGCAGCTCCCTACCGGGAGGCGGCACCGGGGAGCTGTTTTTT
TRBJ2-3 TRBD2 - TRBV10-3 CAISRTSGNADTQYF TGTGCCATCAGCCGGACTAGCGGGAACGCAGATACGCAGTATTTT
TRBJ2-5 TRBD2 once TRBV7-9 CASSPRFSGRAQETQYF TGTGCCAGCAGCCCTCGGTTTAGCGGGAGGGCCCAAGAGACCCAGTACTTC
TRBJ1-6 - - TRBV15 CATKEGRLNSPLHF TGTGCCACCAAGGAGGGACGGCTTAATTCACCCCTCCACTTT
TRBJ2-3 TRBD1 - TRBV18 CASSLGDRGQDTQYF TGTGCCAGCTCACTAGGGGACAGGGGGCAAGATACGCAGTATTTT
TRBJ1-3 TRBD1 - TRBV5-4 CASSLTQGLSPAF TGTGCCAGCAGCTTAACACAGGGGCTCTCTCCCGCCTTT
TRBJ1-4 - - TRBV19 CASSTRGGNTGKLFF TGTGCCAGTAGTACAAGGGGTGGGAACACGGGCAAACTGTTTTTT
TRBJ2-7 TRBD2 - TRBV5-1 CASGTLAGSEQYF TGCGCCAGCGGAACACTAGCGGGCTCCGAGCAGTACTTC
TRBJ1-6 TRBD1 - TRBV7-3 CASSLTGQGATPLHF TGTGCCAGCAGCTTAACGGGGCAGGGGGCCACACCCCTCCACTTT
TRBJ2-3 - - TRBV5-1 CASSPGGTDTQYF TGCGCCAGCAGCCCAGGTGGGACAGATACGCAGTATTTT